The TCR beta chain under discussion was sequenced for a study of CD8+CD57+ T cells in acquired aplastic anemia. Overall study: CD4+ cells from healthy donors averaged around 9.9 million reads. Study outcomes and limitations: Shared by patients and controls, almost 30 CD8+ CDR3s were abundant in patients.

The CDR3 is 16 residues long. CDR1 and CDR2 from the germline V gene are DFQATT and SNEGSKA (reference sequence). V lost 6 bases to trimming and J lost 0 bases; unmatched junction nucleotides: 11. This clonotype was counted at least ten times. The target antigen is unknown. The template for TCR beta VDJ and CDR3 sequence profiling was genomic DNA. TCRdb recomputed calls from the reads with MiXCR, one row per CDR3 protein. The sample contains roughly 150,000 distinct CDR3 sequences, around 45% of which appear only once. Specimen: sorted CD4+, CD8+, or CD8+CD57+ T cells (not recorded which) from PBMCs. J is TRBJ2-1 and V is TRBV20-1; 7 bases line up with TRBD2. The receptor's source is a human donor in good health. CDR3 in amino acids: CSAPGLADRSYNEQFF. CDR3 nucleotides: TGCAGTGCCCCCGGGCTAGCGGACCGCTCCTACAATGAGCAGTTCTTC.